This TCR beta chain originates from a study of T cell changes during pregnancy in multiple sclerosis. Sequencing was performed with immunoSEQ multiplex PCR; in TCRdb, only in-frame clones are kept and a portion is missing. Of fewer than 150,000 clones listed, about 95% are singletons. With 8 bases removed from V and 4 bases from J, the gap between germline ends came to 18 bases. Per germline, CDR1 MRHNA and CDR2 SNTAGT. This CDR3 contains 15 residues. This rearrangement joins TRBV6-4 to TRBJ2-1, with D maybe TRBD2 (7 bases). This receptor was identified in a female donor with multiple sclerosis, enrolled in a pregnancy study. Sample: peripheral blood, taken after pregnancy. CDR3 region: CASGVGGRGYNEQFF. CDR3 nucleotides: TGTGCCAGCGGGGTTGGAGGGAGGGGGTACAATGAGCAGTTCTTC.